This T cell receptor beta chain was recovered during a study of control samples from healthy donors and cancer patients. Sequenced by immunoSEQ multiplex PCR; TCRdb stores in-frame clones only, minus some. The data contain tens of thousands of clones, approximately 87% of them singletons. V shed 3 bases and J shed 2 bases, with 10 bases lying between them. Germline CDR1 reads SGHNT; CDR2 reads YYREEE (reference sequence). This CDR3 has 14 residues. This TCR was recovered from a woman in her thirties or forties with lung cancer. The sample taken for sequencing was PBMCs. This chain joins TRBV5-4 and TRBJ2-3; D possibly corresponds to TRBD2 (5 bases). CDR3 region: CASSSEGYTDTQYF. The CDR3 DNA reads TGTGCCAGCAGCTCAGAGGGATACACAGATACGCAGTATTTT.